These 14 T cell receptor beta chains originate from one sample sequenced in a study of vaccination effects on CD4 cells after COVID-19. Using immunoSEQ multiplex PCR, the repertoire was profiled, and TCRdb retains in-frame clones only, with some absent. The top ten clones hold roughly 2% of a sample with about 74,000 clones, roughly four fifths of them seen once. These TCRs are of unknown antigen specificity. Having been cultured for 10 days, the cells underwent CD4+ T cell isolation. Sequencing was performed on CD4+ T cells from PBMCs cultured without peptide, taken before COVID-19 vaccination. These receptors all come from a human donor who received a COVID-19 vaccine.

The chain recombines TRBV2 with TRBJ2-3, with TRBD1 matching over 8 bases. In germline, CDR1 is SNHLY, CDR2 FYNNEI. V shed 10 bases and J 2 bases; nucleotides not matched to a gene: 8. The CDR3 covers 14 residues. CDR3 bases: TGTGCCACCAGACAGGGGTCTTCCACAGATACGCAGTATTTT. Residues: CATRQGSSTDTQYF.

This chain links TRBV18 with TRBJ1-2; 8 nucleotides agree with TRBD1. CDR3 length: 15 residues. J lost 3 bases, V lost 4 bases, and 7 bases had no gene match. Germline assignment: CDR1 KGHSH and CDR2 LQKENI. CDR3 bases: TGTGCCAGCTCACTAGGACAGGACAGGGACTATGGCTACACCTTC. This translates into CASSLGQDRDYGYTF.

The gene calls are TRBV5-1 and TRBJ1-3, with 7 bases matching TRBD1. J gave up 0 bases and V 4 bases, and 10 bases lay outside the gene matches. The CDR3 contains 17 residues. The germline V gene encodes CDR1 SGHRS and CDR2 YFSETQ. The CDR3, as DNA: TGCGCCAGCAGCGATACCGACAGGGATTTCTCTGGAAACACCATATATTTT. Its protein product is CASSDTDRDFSGNTIYF.

CDR3 nucleotides: TGCGCCAGCAGTGCCCCGGTTCGAAGGGGGTCTGAAGCTTTCTTT. Encoded protein: CASSAPVRRGSEAFF. J is TRBJ1-1 and V is TRBV10-2; maybe TRBD1 (6 bases). Trimming stripped 4 bases from V and 6 bases from J, with 18 bases between. This CDR3 has 15 residues. Germline CDR1 reads WSHSY; CDR2 reads SAAADI.

The J gene is TRBJ2-3, the V gene TRBV5-8; 7 bases fit TRBD1. J lost 2 bases, V lost 4 bases, and 7 bases had no gene match. The CDR3 spans 15 residues. CDR1 and CDR2 (germline): SGHTS, YDEGEE. This CDR3 is CASSRQGLFTDTQYF. Here the CDR3 DNA reads TGTGCCAGCAGCCGACAGGGTCTGTTCACAGATACGCAGTATTTT.

The chain employs TRBV3-1 (or the pseudogene TRBV3-2) and TRBJ1-5; D is uncertain. V dropped 0 bases and J dropped 4 bases, with 7 bases sitting between them. The CDR3 spans 14 residues. CDR1 and CDR2 (germline): LGHDT, YNNKEL (reference sequence). CDR3 residues: CASSQDRRNQPQHF. The CDR3 nucleotides are TGTGCCAGCAGCCAAGATAGGCGAAATCAGCCCCAGCATTTT.

This chain joins TRBV6-1 and TRBJ1-5; no clear D. In germline, CDR1 is MNHNS, CDR2 SASEGT. Trimming removed 3 bases from V and 2 bases from J, with 8 bases in between. This CDR3 is 14 amino acids long. In DNA form, the CDR3 reads TGTGCCAGCAGTGAGGGGATGGGCAATCAGCCCCAGCATTTT. The encoded protein is CASSEGMGNQPQHF.

CDR3 amino acids: CASSMDLRTSANYGYTF. Here the CDR3 DNA reads TGTGCCAGTAGTATGGATCTGCGGACAAGCGCCAACTATGGCTACACCTTC. The chain has TRBV19 and TRBJ1-2; D is perhaps TRBD1 (5 bases). The CDR3 is 17 amino acids. The germline V gene has CDR1 LNHDA and CDR2 SQIVND (reference sequence). V was cut by 3 bases and J by 2 bases, with 19 bases left in between. Based on the CDR3 plus reference TRBV19 and TRBJ1-2, the full variable domain is DGGITQSPKYLFRKEGQNVTLSCEQNLNHDAMYWYRQDPGQGLRLIYYSQIVNDFQKGDIAEGYSVSREKKESFPLTVTSAQKNPTAFYLCASSMDLRTSANYGYTFGSGTRLTVV.

The gene calls are TRBV24-1 and TRBJ1-5; D is undetermined. This CDR3 comprises 14 residues. Germline V CDR1 and CDR2: KGHDR, SFDVKD. Trimming left V 0 bases short and J 2 bases short, with 4 bases between. This chain's CDR3 is CATSDLVGNQPQHF. CDR3 nucleotide sequence: TGTGCCACCAGTGATTTGGTCGGCAATCAGCCCCAGCATTTT.

The chain is built from TRBV5-1 and TRBJ2-3; D unresolved. V lost 0 bases and J lost 0, with 8 bases in between. The CDR3 has 15 amino acids. Per germline, CDR1 SGHRS and CDR2 YFSETQ. In DNA, the CDR3 is TGCGCCAGCAGCTTGGGGCATACGAGCACAGATACGCAGTATTTT. Translation gives CASSLGHTSTDTQYF.

This rearrangement joins TRBV7-8 to TRBJ2-2; 14 bases align to TRBD2. The V segment lost 4 bases and the J segment 1 base; nucleotides outside the gene matches: 8. The CDR3 is 19 amino acids. Germline values: CDR1 SGHVS, CDR2 FQNEAQ. CDR3 in DNA: TGTGCCAGCAGCTCCGTCCGACTAGCGGGGGGGCTGAACACCGGGGAGCTGTTTTTT. This sequence encodes CASSSVRLAGGLNTGELFF. Filled out from reference TRBV7-8 and TRBJ2-2, the complete variable domain reads GAGVSQSPRYKVAKRGQDVALRCDPISGHVSLFWYQQALGQGPEFLTYFQNEAQLDKSGLPSDRFFAERPEGSVSTLKIQRTQQEDSAVYLCASSSVRLAGGLNTGELFFGEGSRLTVL.

This chain connects TRBV5-1 to TRBJ2-2, with D perhaps being TRBD1 or TRBD2 (5 bases each). Germline CDR1 reads SGHRS; CDR2 reads YFSETQ. The germline V and J ends were trimmed by 3 bases and 2 bases, with 11 bases remaining between them. The CDR3 extends over 15 amino acids. The CDR3 loop is CASSSTGTNTGELFF. The DNA of the CDR3 is TGCGCCAGCAGCTCCACGGGGACCAACACCGGGGAGCTGTTTTTT. The whole variable domain, filled in from reference TRBV5-1 and TRBJ2-2, reads KAGVTQTPRYLIKTRGQQVTLSCSPISGHRSVSWYQQTPGQGLQFLFEYFSETQRNKGNFPGRFSGRQFSNSRSEMNVSTLELGDSALYLCASSSTGTNTGELFFGEGSRLTVL.

In its sample, this clone was seen a few times. The chain joins TRBV24-1 to TRBJ1-4; no reliable D call. V lost 3 bases and J lost 7, with 2 bases in between. Germline V CDR1 and CDR2: KGHDR, SFDVKD. The CDR3 spans 11 residues. CDR3 protein: CATSDSEKLFF. The CDR3 DNA reads TGTGCCACCAGTGATAGTGAAAAACTGTTTTTT.

V and J are TRBV7-2 and TRBJ2-3; 10 positions agree with TRBD1. After removal of 2 bases from V and 4 bases from J, the junction contained 3 bases not matched to a gene. The length of the CDR3 is 15 residues. Germline CDR1 SGHTA, CDR2 FQGNSA. The CDR3 region is CASSLLGQGADTQYF. CDR3 nucleotides: TGTGCCAGCAGCTTACTTGGACAGGGGGCAGATACGCAGTATTTT.